This entry lists 4 T cell receptor beta chains sequenced from one sample in a study of cytomegalovirus exposure and HLA in healthy donors. The primer mix had 60 Vbeta and 13 Jbeta primers. The method was immunoSEQ multiplex PCR; TCRdb's version includes in-frame clones alone and lacks a portion of them. This table holds tens of thousands of clones, around 85% found once. The sequenced material came from PBMCs. The origin of the receptors is a man aged 35-49 years in good health and CMV-seronegative.

This clone was seen once. The V call is TRBV5-6, the J call TRBJ2-2; TRBD1 might be the D (6 bases). Germline lookup yields CDR1 SGHDT and CDR2 YYEEEE. The CDR3 is 14 residues long. Trimming shortened V by 4 bases and J by 6 bases, and 13 bases separated the two germline ends. CDR3 DNA sequence: TGTGCCAGCAGCAACACGAGGGGGTCCGGGGAGCTGTTTTTT. Amino acids: CASSNTRGSGELFF.

The chain carries TRBV7-8 and TRBJ2-7; TRBD1 might be the D (6 bases). CDR3 length: 14 residues. The V end lost 5 bases, the J end lost 3 bases, and 14 bases lay between the germline ends. In germline, CDR1 is SGHVS, CDR2 FQNEAQ. The CDR3: CASSLGHSNYEQYV. CDR3 bases: TGTGCCAGCAGCCTGGGACATTCCAACTACGAGCAGTACGTC.

The V call is TRBV6-1, the J call TRBJ1-4; tentatively, D is TRBD1 (6 bases). Germline CDR1 and CDR2: MNHNS and SASEGT. The V end was cut by 2 bases, the J end by 7 bases, with 14 bases between. The CDR3 spans 15 residues. CDR3 bases: TGTGCCAGCAGTGAAAGGACAGCACTAATTGAAAAACTGTTTTTT. This gives the protein CASSERTALIEKLFF.

The chain combines TRBV4-1 with TRBJ2-1; D perhaps matches TRBD2 (6 bases). Germline V gene sequence: CDR1 MGHRA, CDR2 YSYEKL. V was clipped by 0 bases and J by 3 bases, with 18 bases between them. This CDR3 has 18 amino acids. In DNA, the CDR3 is TGCGCCAGCAGCCAAGATTCTGGCAGGGACTTCCTCTACAATGAGCAGTTCTTC. It translates to CASSQDSGRDFLYNEQFF.